The sequence of this TCR beta chain was determined in a study of cytomegalovirus exposure and HLA in healthy donors. Concerning this clone itself: As yet, its antigen is unknown.

A multiplex PCR was run with 60 Vbeta primers and 13 Jbeta primers. Sequenced by immunoSEQ multiplex PCR; TCRdb stores in-frame clones only, minus some. This sample's table reports 96,000 or so clones. General study points: Earlier analysis yielded a pattern in which most TCR beta V segments were productive about 90% or about 30% of the time.

Trimming cost V 6 bases and J 4 bases, with 12 bases left between them. The CDR3 extends over 13 amino acids. CDR1 MNHNS and CDR2 SASEGT come from the germline V gene. The sequence derives from a woman in her thirties in good health and CMV-seronegative. This chain links TRBV6-1 with TRBJ1-1; possible D gene TRBD1, 5 bases. Sequences were obtained from PBMCs. The CDR3 here is CASRGGVSTEAFF. Written as DNA, the CDR3 is TGTGCCAGCAGAGGAGGGGTCAGCACTGAAGCTTTCTTT.